Many counts were recorded for the clone carrying this T cell receptor (beta chain). The data were obtained in a study of neurological immune-mediated disorders. TCRdb re-analysed the 5' RACE reads in MiXCR, keeping a single row per CDR3 protein. The table has 87,000 or so distinct CDR3 sequences, roughly 3.5% seen once; the top ten hold 6%. In germline, CDR1 is SGHTA, CDR2 FQGNSA. Trimming removed 5 bases from V and 10 bases from J; junction bases left unmatched: 13. The CDR3 runs to 16 residues. PBMCs numbering 2 million and stored at -80 C yielded the unsorted libraries. What was sequenced was PBMCs. The TCR was taken from a young woman with multiple sclerosis. J is TRBJ1-6 and V is TRBV7-2, with TRBD1 matching over 8 bases. The CDR3 DNA reads as TGTGCCAGCAGCCGTGGCTCCGGACAGGGAAGCTCACCCCTCCACTTT. This sequence encodes CASSRGSGQGSSPLHF.